This T cell receptor (beta chain) was obtained from a study of early T cells in non-severe SARS-CoV-2 infection. Study-wide context: With bulk RNA from unsorted whole blood as input, sequencing yielded unpaired chains.

The CDR3 sequence is 15 residues long. For this clonotype: The antigen remains undetermined.

Individually, cDNA molecules had unique molecular identifiers attached to them. MiXCR, applied by TCRdb to the 5' RACE reads, yields one record per CDR3 protein. Found here are 50,000 to 85,000 distinct CDR3 sequences, approximately 8.3% of them singletons; the top ten hold under 4%. General study findings and limits: Comparison of clonotypes with VDJdb favored anti-spike CD8 responses while missing private and CD4 specificities.

The rearrangement joins TRBV12-1 to TRBJ2-1; the D call TRBD1 from the table was never checked on the DNA. TRBV12-1 is marked as a pseudogene. The receptor was isolated from an adult who was a healthcare worker with PCR-confirmed SARS-CoV-2 infection or an uninfected control (not recorded which). Sequenced input: whole blood. The CDR3: CANKPRGNNYNEQFF. For the CDR3, the DNA is TGTGCCAACAAACCTAGGGGGAACAATTACAATGAGCAGTTCTTC.